What follows are 28 T cell receptor beta chains derived from one specimen sequenced in a study of T cells in localized non-small cell lung cancer. TCRdb keeps only in-frame clones here, not all; method: immunoSEQ multiplex PCR. The sample includes 4,500 to 5,000 clones, about 27% seen only once; the top ten take under 5.5%. This material consisted of lung tumor tissue, taken before any cancer treatment. The receptors were sampled from a man aged 40-75 years with stage III squamous cell lung carcinoma.

The chain carries TRBV19 and TRBJ1-6, with D possibly matching TRBD1 (6 bases). CDR3 size: 13 residues. The V gene's germline CDR1 is LNHDA and CDR2 SQIVND (reference sequence). V lost 5 bases, J lost 9 bases, and 11 bases lay in between. The CDR3: CASSLTGSSPLHF. The CDR3 DNA is TGTGCCAGTAGTCTTACAGGGTCTTCACCCCTCCACTTT.

This clone appeared a few times. V gene TRBV23-1 combines with J gene TRBJ1-4; D is possibly TRBD1 (5 bases). TRBV23-1 is flagged as an ORF with uncertain function. The length of the CDR3 is 15 residues. Trimming stripped 6 bases from V and 5 bases from J, with 16 bases between. Here the CDR3 DNA reads TGCGCCAGCAGCCAAGCCGACAGAGAGAATGAAAAACTGTTTTTT. The encoded protein is CASSQADRENEKLFF.

This clone was observed a few times. CDR3 amino acids: CASSESSGGVYEQYF. CDR3 nucleotides: TGTGCCAGCAGTGAGTCCAGCGGGGGGGTCTACGAGCAGTACTTC. This chain connects TRBV6-7 to TRBJ2-7, with 10 positions matching TRBD2. TRBV6-7 is identified as an open reading frame with a role that is uncertain. V shed 5 bases and J 3 bases; nucleotides not matched to a gene: 7. The CDR3 runs 15 residues.

This clone came up a few times. The gene calls are TRBV11-3 and TRBJ2-3; 10 bases match TRBD2. Germline V CDR1 and CDR2: SGHNT, YENEEA. V lost 4 bases, J lost 4 bases, and 2 bases stayed unmatched. The CDR3 runs 14 residues. The CDR3 nucleotides are TGTGCCAGCAGCTCCACTAGCGGGGCAGATACGCAGTATTTT. Translating gives CASSSTSGADTQYF.

The CDR3: CASIRAGGDNSGANVLTF. In DNA form, the CDR3 reads TGTGCCAGCATTCGGGCAGGGGGCGACAACTCTGGGGCCAACGTCCTGACTTTC. The chain couples TRBV6-8 to TRBJ2-6; 8 bases are shared with TRBD1. The length of the CDR3 is 18 residues. Trimming took 7 bases from V and 0 from J; bases not matched to a gene: 11. The germline V gene encodes CDR1 MNHGY and CDR2 SAAAGT.

The chain is built from TRBV28 and TRBJ1-1; D unclear. Trimming shortened V by 2 bases and J by 6 bases, and 10 bases separated the two germline ends. Per germline, CDR1 MDHEN and CDR2 SYDVKM. The CDR3 is made up of 13 amino acids. Written as DNA, the CDR3 is TGTGCCAGCAGTTTAAGGTCCCCTCCTGAAGCTTTCTTT. Protein product: CASSLRSPPEAFF.

This chain uses TRBV12-5 with TRBJ2-5; a possible D gene is TRBD1 (5 bases). This CDR3 is 12 amino acids long. Trimming stripped 6 bases from V and 1 base from J, with 6 bases between. The germline V gene encodes CDR1 LGHNT and CDR2 FRNRAP. The DNA of the CDR3 is TGTGCTAGTGGGGGGCTCCAAGAGACCCAGTACTTC. The encoded protein is CASGGLQETQYF.

V and J are TRBV25-1 and TRBJ2-5, with D possibly being TRBD2 (5 bases). There are 15 residues in the CDR3. Trimming shortened V by 0 bases and J by 5 bases, and 13 bases separated the two germline ends. CDR1 is MGHDK and CDR2 is SYGVNS in the germline V gene. The CDR3 loop is CASSEYLMGAETQYF. CDR3 nucleotides: TGTGCCAGCAGTGAATATTTGATGGGAGCCGAGACCCAGTACTTC.

The sample holds one count of this clone. An end of the junction differs from the germline gene, which may be a read error. V and J are TRBV12-5 and TRBJ1-5; D perhaps matches TRBD1 (5 bases). The CDR3 spans 16 residues. Germline values: CDR1 LGHNT, CDR2 FRNRAP. The CDR3 protein is CASGQARGRGNQPQHF. The DNA of the CDR3 is TGTGCTAGTGGTCAGGCGAGGGGAAGGGGCAATCAACCCCAGCATTTT.

This clone was seen more than once but under ten times. The chain is built from TRBV19 and TRBJ2-2; D is unresolved. V was cut by 0 bases and J by 5 bases, with 4 bases left in between. The CDR3 consists of 13 residues. CDR1 is LNHDA and CDR2 is SQIVND in the germline V gene (reference sequence). The CDR3 reads CASSIEGTGELFF. The CDR3 coding sequence is TGTGCCAGTAGTATAGAGGGGACCGGGGAGCTGTTTTTT.

This clone turned up a few times. The chain carries TRBV6-8 and TRBJ1-6; 7 bases are shared with TRBD1. This CDR3 spans 14 amino acids. Trimming removed 0 bases from V and 8 bases from J; junction bases left unmatched: 1. Germline CDR1 MNHGY, CDR2 SAAAGT. CDR3 sequence: CASSYSGQDSPLHF. The CDR3 region has the DNA TGTGCCAGCAGTTACTCAGGACAGGATTCACCCCTCCACTTT.

This clone has more than one count but fewer than ten. V is TRBV9 and J is TRBJ2-2, with 8 bases aligning to TRBD1. This CDR3 has 17 amino acids. CDR1 SGDLS and CDR2 YYNGEE come from the germline V gene. The ends lost 4 bases at V and 3 bases at J; junction bases unmatched: 11. CDR3 region: CASSTRPGTGYTGELFF. Written as DNA, the CDR3 is TGTGCCAGCAGCACTCGCCCGGGGACAGGCTACACCGGGGAGCTGTTTTTT.

CDR3 loop: CASSYSEGSGNTIYF. In DNA, the CDR3 is TGTGCCAGCAGTTACTCGGAAGGATCTGGAAACACCATATATTTT. The V call is TRBV6-7, the J call TRBJ1-3; D gene ambiguous. TRBV6-7 is identified as an open reading frame with a role that is uncertain. V was cut by 0 bases and J by 1 base, with 7 bases left in between. This CDR3 region has 15 residues.

This clone was counted only a few times. The CDR3 reads CASRPLAGGGTDTQYF. CDR3 nucleotides: TGTGCCAGTAGACCGCTAGCGGGGGGGGGCACAGATACGCAGTATTTT. The rearrangement uses TRBV19 and TRBJ2-3, with 12 bases identical to TRBD2. Germline CDR1 and CDR2: LNHDA and SQIVND (reference sequence). Unmatched junction bases numbered 5, after V lost 6 bases and J lost 1 base. This CDR3 contains 16 residues.

The V and J genes are TRBV11-3 and TRBJ1-1; no definite D call. Trimming left V 2 bases short and J 0 bases short, with 13 bases between. The length of the CDR3 is 16 residues. In germline, CDR1 is SGHNT, CDR2 YENEEA. The CDR3 DNA follows: TGTGCCAGCAGCTTACGAGGGAGGGCATTGAACACTGAAGCTTTCTTT. Protein product: CASSLRGRALNTEAFF.

The genes are TRBV6-4 and TRBJ1-4, with no clear D. Trimming pared 5 bases from V and 6 bases from J, leaving 22 bases between. CDR3 length: 17 residues. Germline V gene lookup returns CDR1 MRHNA and CDR2 SNTAGT. CDR3 in DNA: TGTGCCAGCAGTTACGCCGCTTCGGGCCCGGGCGATGAAAAACTGTTTTTT. Translation: CASSYAASGPGDEKLFF.

This rearrangement joins TRBV27 to TRBJ1-3; unclear D gene. Germline V lookup: CDR1 MNHEY, CDR2 SMNVEV (reference sequence). The CDR3 runs to 13 residues. V was clipped by 11 bases and J by 0 bases, with 11 bases between them. For the CDR3, the DNA is TGTGCCCCCTTAGTGCCCTCTGGAAACACCATATATTTT. It codes for CAPLVPSGNTIYF.

The V gene is TRBV9, the J gene TRBJ2-5; D might be TRBD1 or TRBD2, each matching 6 bases. Germline V gene data show CDR1 as SGDLS and CDR2 as YYNGEE. V lost 0 bases and J 5 bases, leaving 11 bases between the germline ends. This CDR3 has 14 residues. This CDR3 is CASSVVGGTETQYF. In DNA form, the CDR3 reads TGTGCCAGCAGCGTAGTGGGGGGCACGGAGACCCAGTACTTC.

The table lists this clone with a few counts. The chain combines TRBV11-3 with TRBJ1-1; TRBD1 agrees at 9 bases. J was trimmed by 5 bases and V by 5 bases; bases with no gene match: 6. The CDR3 is 14 amino acids. Germline V gene lookup returns CDR1 SGHNT and CDR2 YENEEA. CDR3 protein: CASSGRDRETEAFF. In DNA form, the CDR3 reads TGTGCCAGCAGCGGTCGGGACAGGGAAACTGAAGCTTTCTTT.

This clone was counted a few times. The chain couples TRBV9 to TRBJ2-7; no firm D call. The CDR3 spans 15 residues. V lost 0 bases, J lost 0 bases, and 10 bases lay in between. Germline loops: CDR1 SGDLS, CDR2 YYNGEE. CDR3 sequence: CASSVEPTTSYEQYF. CDR3 DNA sequence: TGTGCCAGCAGCGTAGAGCCTACCACCTCCTACGAGCAGTACTTC. Together with reference TRBV9 and TRBJ2-7, the CDR3 gives the full variable domain: DSGVTQTPKHLITATGQRVTLRCSPRSGDLSVYWYQQSLDQGLQFLIQYYNGEERAKGNILERFSAQQFPDLHSELNLSSLELGDSALYFCASSVEPTTSYEQYFGPGTRLTVT.

The V and J genes are TRBV9 and TRBJ1-3; the D gene is possibly TRBD1 (5 bases). V was pared by 4 bases and J by 16 bases, with 21 bases between. The CDR3 totals 13 residues. Per germline, CDR1 SGDLS and CDR2 YYNGEE. This CDR3 is CASSPRPGGTLYF. The CDR3 DNA follows: TGTGCCAGCAGCCCCCGACCCGGGGGAACGCTGTATTTT.

A few counts support this clone. The rearrangement links TRBV9 to TRBJ2-7, with D possibly matching TRBD2 (6 bases). V dropped 7 bases and J dropped 1 base, with 9 bases sitting between them. The length of the CDR3 is 12 residues. Germline V gene data show CDR1 as SGDLS and CDR2 as YYNGEE. DNA for the CDR3: TGTGCCAGCCAGGGACTTTCCTACGAGCAGTACTTC. Protein: CASQGLSYEQYF.

Only a few counts were recorded for this clone. The V and J genes are TRBV7-6 and TRBJ2-1, with a tentative D call TRBD1 (5 bases). The CDR3 is 15 residues long. The germline V and J ends were trimmed by 1 base and 3 bases, with 10 bases remaining between them. In germline, CDR1 is SGHVS, CDR2 FNYEAQ. This CDR3 reads CASSLGQSYYNEQFF. CDR3 sequence (DNA): TGTGCCAGCAGCTTAGGACAGAGTTACTACAATGAGCAGTTCTTC.

In this sample, this clone is medium-sized. This chain connects TRBV9 to TRBJ2-7, with D possibly TRBD1 on 5 matching bases. V lost 3 bases to trimming and J lost 0 bases, with 13 bases between them. Germline-derived CDR1 and CDR2 are SGDLS and YYNGEE. This CDR3 comprises 15 residues. CDR3 sequence (DNA): TGTGCCAGCAGCGCATTCCCAGACAGCTCCTACGAGCAGTACTTC. It specifies CASSAFPDSSYEQYF.

A few counts support this clone. The V and J genes are TRBV7-2 and TRBJ1-5, with D uncertain. The CDR3 runs 13 residues. Deletions cut 5 bases from V and 5 bases from J, with 10 bases between. The V gene's germline CDR1 is SGHTA and CDR2 FQGNSA. The CDR3 DNA sequence: TGTGCCAGCAGCCCCTATGGGGATCAGCCCCAGCATTTT. Translated, it gives CASSPYGDQPQHF.

This sequence joins TRBV6-7 and TRBJ2-5, with 9 bases lining up with TRBD1. TRBV6-7 falls under the ORF class, with uncertain function. The CDR3 spans 14 residues. The V gene end was trimmed by 6 bases and the J gene end by 4 bases; junction bases not matched to a gene: 6. The CDR3 sequence: CASSKGQGGETQYF. The CDR3 region has the DNA TGTGCCAGCAGCAAGGGACAGGGAGGAGAGACCCAGTACTTC.

This clone showed up just a few times. This rearrangement joins TRBV7-5 to TRBJ2-3; TRBD2, the table's D call, lacks a check against the DNA. TRBV7-5 is reported as a pseudogene. The CDR3 is 15 residues long. The CDR3 is CASSPPSASTDTQYF. For the CDR3, the DNA is TGTGCCAGCAGCCCCCCCAGCGCTAGCACAGATACGCAGTATTTT.

The chain uses TRBV5-1 and TRBJ2-5; 8 nucleotides match TRBD1. Germline CDR1 is SGHRS and CDR2 is YFSETQ. The CDR3 has 16 amino acids. The ends lost 0 bases at V and 3 bases at J; junction bases unmatched: 7. The CDR3 sequence is CASSLGSDRVKETQYF. The CDR3, as DNA: TGCGCCAGCAGCTTGGGGTCGGACAGGGTTAAAGAGACCCAGTACTTC.